This T cell receptor beta chain was documented in a study of follicular helper T cells after annual influenza vaccination. Study details: Some donors were sampled over the 2013-2014, 2014-2015 and 2015-2016 vaccinations. Study results and limitations: Recurrent ICOS+CD38+ cTfh clonotypes included tetramer and AIM influenza-specific ones. Day 7 ICOS+CD38+ clones were most often found later in ICOS-CD38- cTfh cells.

Survey level resolution was used for TCRB sequencing. Measured with immunoSEQ multiplex PCR; TCRdb has only the in-frame clones, and not every one. Of about 11,000 clones in the sample, more than 60% were seen once. The germline V gene has CDR1 SGHKS and CDR2 YYEKEE (reference sequence). The ends were cut back, 0 bases at V and 4 bases at J, with 6 bases in the middle. The CDR3 spans 13 residues. A note on this clone: As yet, its antigen is unknown.

The sequence came from an adult who received the influenza vaccine. The chain joins TRBV5-5 to TRBJ2-3; D uncertain. The sample consisted of CXCR5- memory CD4+ T cells sorted from blood, taken 6 weeks after influenza vaccination. CDR3 protein: CASSLGSADTQYF. The CDR3 bases are TGTGCCAGCAGCTTGGGGTCGGCAGATACGCAGTATTTT.